The present TCR beta chain was sequenced within a study of radiotherapy plus CTLA-4 blockade in lung cancer. Points from the study as a whole: In blood, TCR clones derived from the tumor expanded after radiotherapy plus ipilimumab. Alongside interferon-beta, early blood T cell clone dynamics were reportedly the best predictor of response.

Focal radiation with ipilimumab CTLA-4 blockade was given to patients with chemo-refractory metastatic non-small-cell lung cancer. This clone was detected only a few times. The antigen is not known. The V end was cut by 1 base, the J end by 2 bases, with 12 bases between. CDR1 and CDR2 (germline): SGHTS, YDEGEE. This CDR3 contains 15 residues. This table comes from immunoSEQ multiplex PCR, and its TCRdb copy is limited to in-frame clones, with some not included. This table holds around 90,000 clones, about 85% found once. The sequencing used peripheral blood, collected from a patient treated with radiotherapy plus ipilimumab. The rearrangement uses TRBV5-8 and TRBJ2-5; maybe TRBD1 (5 bases). The source of this sequence is a human donor with non-small cell lung cancer that progressed on radiotherapy plus ipilimumab. Written as DNA, the CDR3 is TGTGCCAGCAGCTTGATCAGGGTCAGTCAAGAGACCCAGTACTTC. Its protein product is CASSLIRVSQETQYF.